The clone carrying this TCR beta chain was recorded only once. The data were obtained in a study of blood T cell repertoires in COVID-19. Study details: Acute-phase and convalescent COVID-19 samples originated in the United States, Italy and Spain.

Per the authors' pipeline: For nucleated cells, counts were estimated from reference gene primer amplification. TCRdb keeps only in-frame clones here, not all; method: immunoSEQ multiplex PCR. V, J and clone size were drawn from that table, and D and trimming were deduced from the DNA. The top ten clones hold approximately 2.6% of a sample with under 200,000 clones, more than 60% of them seen once. The CDR3 covers 15 residues. V lost 4 bases and J lost 5; bases outside the gene matches: 10. Germline-derived CDR1 and CDR2 are SGHNT and YYREEE (reference sequence). The material sequenced was peripheral blood. This receptor was obtained from a man aged 70-80 years with acute or convalescent COVID-19. This chain uses TRBV5-4 with TRBJ1-1; TRBD1 aligns across 8 bases. CDR3 loop: CASSNGQGVWTEAFF. The DNA of the CDR3 is TGTGCCAGCAGCAATGGACAGGGAGTATGGACTGAAGCTTTCTTT.